This T cell receptor (beta chain) came from a study of blood T cell repertoires in COVID-19. About the research overall: T cells, B-cell-depleted T cells, or PBMCs supplied cDNA or gDNA.

Per the authors' pipeline: Reference gene primer amplification in the assay estimated nucleated cell counts. The repertoire was sequenced with immunoSEQ multiplex PCR; TCRdb's copy has only in-frame clones and lacks some. That table gives V, J and clone size, and the DNA gave D and trimming. The sample records tens of thousands of clones, 82% being singletons. This clonotype was sampled from a human donor in a cohort sampled during active COVID-19. The specimen sequenced was peripheral blood.

CDR3 amino acids: CASSYPSGRGVYEQYF. CDR3 DNA: TGTGCCAGCAGTTACCCCTCGGGGCGGGGTGTTTACGAGCAGTACTTC. The chain carries TRBV6-6 and TRBJ2-7; tentatively, D is TRBD2 (6 bases). CDR3 length: 16 amino acids. The germline V and J ends were trimmed by 2 bases and 4 bases, with 18 bases remaining between them. The V gene's germline CDR1 is MNHNY and CDR2 SVGAGI (reference sequence).